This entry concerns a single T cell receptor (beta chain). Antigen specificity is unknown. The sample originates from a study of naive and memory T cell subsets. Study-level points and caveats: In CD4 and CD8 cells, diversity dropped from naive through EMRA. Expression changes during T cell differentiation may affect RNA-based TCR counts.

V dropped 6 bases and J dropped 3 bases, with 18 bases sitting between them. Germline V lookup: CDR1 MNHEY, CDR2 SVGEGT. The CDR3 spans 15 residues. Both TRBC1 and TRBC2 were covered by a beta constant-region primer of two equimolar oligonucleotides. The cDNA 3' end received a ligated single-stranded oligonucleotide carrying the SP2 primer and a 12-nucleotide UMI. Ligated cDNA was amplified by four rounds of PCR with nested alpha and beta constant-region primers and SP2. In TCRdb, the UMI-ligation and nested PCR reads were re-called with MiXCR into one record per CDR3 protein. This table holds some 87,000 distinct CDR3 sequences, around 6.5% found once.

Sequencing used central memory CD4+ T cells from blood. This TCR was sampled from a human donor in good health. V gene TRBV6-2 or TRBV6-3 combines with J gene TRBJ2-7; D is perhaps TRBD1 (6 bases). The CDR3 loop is CASSSDRIKHYEQYF. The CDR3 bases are TGTGCCAGCAGCAGTGACAGGATAAAGCACTACGAGCAGTACTTC.